A selection of T cell receptor beta chains follows, all from one sample in a study of identical twins. Via MiXCR, TCRdb re-called the 5' RACE reads, giving one row per CDR3 protein. The sample holds 200,000 to 250,000 distinct CDR3 sequences, approximately 7% seen once. In addition, the sample was reused for a study of yellow fever vaccine responses in identical twins.

Sequencing was carried out using memory (CD45RO+) T cells sorted from blood. The source is a woman aged 18-29 years in good health. CDR3s include the opening cysteine and the closing phenylalanine or tryptophan. D genes are given only for firm matches. Expanded clones are given a class, and other clones once, few, many or no size at all.

.	TRBV7-9	few	TRBJ1-6	TGTGCCAGCAGCCCGACGGGACGGAGGAATTCACCCCTCCACTTT	CASSPTGRRNSPLHF
.	TRBV5-1	many	TRBJ2-3	TGCGCCAGCAGCAGTGTGGTCCAATCCACAGATACGCAGTATTTT	CASSSVVQSTDTQYF
.	TRBV20-1	.	TRBJ2-1	TGCAGTGCTAGAGATCTGACTGGCCTCGATGAGCAGTTCTTC	CSARDLTGLDEQFF
.	TRBV20-1	many	TRBJ2-1	TGCAGTGCCCCAATTGGGTTAGCGATGTACAATGAGCAGTTCTTC	CSAPIGLAMYNEQFF
.	TRBV20-1	.	TRBJ2-7	TGCAGTGCTAGAGAGGGATCCTTCTACGAGCAGTACTTC	CSAREGSFYEQYF
.	TRBV29-1	many	TRBJ2-7	TGCAGCGCTACCGGGAACTACGAGCAGTACTTC	CSATGNYEQYF
.	TRBV6-5	.	TRBJ2-2	TGTGCCAGCAGTTACTCGTTCCAGTTTGGAACCGGGGAGCTGTTTTTT	CASSYSFQFGTGELFF
TRBD2	TRBV11-2	many	TRBJ2-1	TGTGCCAGCAGCTTAGGTGGGACTAGCGGGAGTAGGAATGAGCAGTTCTTC	CASSLGGTSGSRNEQFF
TRBD2	TRBV7-9	many	TRBJ2-1	TGTGCCAGCAGCTTCGGGACTAGCCGTAATGAGCAGTTCTTC	CASSFGTSRNEQFF
.	TRBV9	many	TRBJ2-5	TGTGCCAGCAGCGTAGGATCGGGACCACCACGCCAAGAGACCCAGTACTTC	CASSVGSGPPRQETQYF
.	TRBV7-2	few	TRBJ2-1	TGTGCCAGCAGCTTAGCTATTCGGGTTAATGAGCAGTTCTTC	CASSLAIRVNEQFF
.	TRBV6-1	.	TRBJ2-5	TGTGCCAGCAAAGAGCAGGTAGTTGCAGAGACCCAGTACTTC	CASKEQVVAETQYF
.	TRBV11-2	few	TRBJ2-3	TGTGCCAGCAGCTTAAGGATTCTAAGCGCCGCTAGCACAGATACGCAGTATTTT	CASSLRILSAASTDTQYF
TRBD2	TRBV20-1	many	TRBJ2-5	TGCAGTGCTTCACTAGCGGGGGTCCAAGAGACCCAGTACTTC	CSASLAGVQETQYF
TRBD1	TRBV11-2	many	TRBJ1-5	TGTGCCAGCAGCCCAGGGACAGGCAACAATCAGCCCCAGCATTTT	CASSPGTGNNQPQHF
TRBD2	TRBV7-2	many	TRBJ2-5	TGTGCCAGCAGCTTAGTTAGCGGGGCCCTTCAAGAGACCCAGTACTTC	CASSLVSGALQETQYF
.	TRBV11-2	many	TRBJ2-7	TGTGCCAGCAGCGCGAGACCGGAGCAACACTTC	CASSARPEQHF
TRBD2	TRBV12-3/TRBV12-4	many	TRBJ2-1	TGTGCCAGCAGTTTCGGGACTAGCTTGGCCTACAATGAGCAGTTCTTC	CASSFGTSLAYNEQFF
.	TRBV14	.	TRBJ1-5	TGTGCCAGCAGCCACAGGAATCAGCCCCAGCATTTT	CASSHRNQPQHF
.	TRBV7-9	.	TRBJ1-3	TGTGCCAGCAGCTTAGCGGGAAAGAGTTCCTCTGGAAACACCATATATTTT	CASSLAGKSSSGNTIYF
TRBD1	TRBV7-8	many	TRBJ2-3	TGTGCCAGCAGCTCAACCGGACAGGGCACAGATACGCAGTATTTT	CASSSTGQGTDTQYF
TRBD1	TRBV13	.	TRBJ1-3	TGTGCCAGCAGCTTGGGAGACAGGGTCGGAAACACCATATATTTT	CASSLGDRVGNTIYF
TRBD2	TRBV2	.	TRBJ2-7	TGTGCCAGCACCCCGCTCGCCGGGACTAGCGGAGTCTACGAGCAGTACTTC	CASTPLAGTSGVYEQYF
TRBD2	TRBV12-3/TRBV12-4	few	TRBJ2-1	TGTGCCAGCAGTTTAGGGCTAGCGGGGGTGGGGTTCTTC	CASSLGLAGVGFF
TRBD2	TRBV28	.	TRBJ2-1	TGTGCCAGCCTTACCCCAGCGGGGGGGGCCTACAATGAGCAGTTCTTC	CASLTPAGGAYNEQFF
.	TRBV4-1	.	TRBJ1-2	TGCGCCAGCAGCCCGTCCCCCGTTTCGGGGAGCTACACCTTC	CASSPSPVSGSYTF
TRBD1	TRBV11-2	.	TRBJ2-1	TGTGCCAGCAGCCAGCCGGGACAGGGAGCGTATGAGCAGTTCTTC	CASSQPGQGAYEQFF
TRBD2	TRBV6-1	.	TRBJ2-1	TGTGCCAGCAGTGAAGCGCATTTGGGACTAGCGGGAGATGAGCAGTTCTTC	CASSEAHLGLAGDEQFF
TRBD1	TRBV3-1	many	TRBJ1-2	TGTGCCAGCAGCTCTGGGACAGGGCGAGGCTACACCTTC	CASSSGTGRGYTF
.	TRBV12-3/TRBV12-4	.	TRBJ2-5	TGTGCCAGCAGCCGGGGGCTGGAGGTCCAAGAGGGGACCCAGTACTTC	CASSRGLEVQEGTQYF
TRBD2	TRBV14	many	TRBJ2-1	TGTGCCAGCAGCCAAGATCTCGTCCGCGGGGGCTACAATGAGCAGTTCTTC	CASSQDLVRGGYNEQFF
TRBD1	TRBV10-3	many	TRBJ1-6	TGTGCCATCAGTGAGTCGGGGACAGGGGGCTTGAATTCACCCCTCCACTTT	CAISESGTGGLNSPLHF
.	TRBV20-1	.	TRBJ2-1	TGCAGTGCTAGGTCCTTCTTAAACCACTACAATGAGCAGTTCTTC	CSARSFLNHYNEQFF
.	TRBV20-1	few	TRBJ2-5	TGCAGTGCCACCCCAAACGCCGAAGGGCAGTACTTC	CSATPNAEGQYF
TRBD1	TRBV12-3/TRBV12-4	many	TRBJ2-7	TGTGCCAGCAGTTTAGAGGTGACAGGGGCAGAGCAGTACTTC	CASSLEVTGAEQYF
.	TRBV4-1	many	TRBJ2-7	TGCGCCAGCAGCCAAGAGTTGGGGTTTAAGGCTAGCGTCAACTACGAGCAGTACTTC	CASSQELGFKASVNYEQYF
.	TRBV5-1	many	TRBJ1-4	TGCGCCAGCAGCACTGGACAGAATGAAAAACTGTTTTTT	CASSTGQNEKLFF
TRBD2	TRBV4-1	few	TRBJ2-3	TGCGCCAGCAGCCGAAGGACTAGCGGGGGGGTCACAGATACGCAGTATTTT	CASSRRTSGGVTDTQYF
.	TRBV5-1	many	TRBJ1-5	TGCGCCAGCAGCTCCGGGAGCGATCAGCCCCAGCATTTT	CASSSGSDQPQHF
TRBD2	TRBV20-1	many	TRBJ2-3	TGCAGTGCTAGACCTAGCGGGGGGGCCATTCGCACAGATACGCAGTATTTT	CSARPSGGAIRTDTQYF
.	TRBV20-1	.	TRBJ1-1	TGCAGTGCTAGAGGGCGGGGGACCTCGAACACTGAAGCTTTCTTT	CSARGRGTSNTEAFF
TRBD2	TRBV6-1	.	TRBJ2-7	TGTGCCAGCAGTATGGGACTAGCGTACCTCTACGAGCAGTACTTC	CASSMGLAYLYEQYF
.	TRBV5-1	.	TRBJ2-7	TGCGCCAGCTGCTTGGTCCCGGGAAATCTTCCGGGGGAGCAGTACTTC	CASCLVPGNLPGEQYF
TRBD2	TRBV6-1	few	TRBJ2-7	TGTGCCAGCAGTAGTCGGGAGGCTTACGAGCAGTACTTC	CASSSREAYEQYF
TRBD2	TRBV9	few	TRBJ2-7	TGTGCCAGCAGCGTAGAAATAGCGGGAGTCTACGAGCAGTACTTC	CASSVEIAGVYEQYF
.	TRBV7-9	few	TRBJ2-3	TGTGCCAGCACCGCTGGGGGTTTAAACACAGATACGCAGTATTTT	CASTAGGLNTDTQYF
TRBD2	TRBV7-2	few	TRBJ2-1	TGTGCCAGCAGCAGAATGCGGGGGAGCTACAATGAGCAGTTCTTC	CASSRMRGSYNEQFF
.	TRBV6-5	.	TRBJ1-1	TGTGCCAGCAGTTACTCGAGTGTGCGGGAAGCTTTCTTT	CASSYSSVREAFF
TRBD2	TRBV28	.	TRBJ2-3	TGTGCCAGCGGAACCGGTACTAGCGGGGGCAGAGATACGCAGTATTTT	CASGTGTSGGRDTQYF
TRBD2	TRBV5-1	few	TRBJ2-1	TGCGCCAGCAGCTTGGCATCTGGCGGGAGTCTCAATGAGCAGTTCTTC	CASSLASGGSLNEQFF
.	TRBV27	few	TRBJ2-2	TGTGCCAGCAGTCCCAGGGACACTAACACCGGGGAGCTGTTTTTT	CASSPRDTNTGELFF
.	TRBV28	few	TRBJ2-3	TGTGCCAGCCAACCCTTGGGCCCTTTACGGATGAGGGCCATGGATACGCAGTATTTT	CASQPLGPLRMRAMDTQYF
.	TRBV10-2	.	TRBJ2-5	TGCGCCAGCAGTGAGGGTGGGACGCAAGAGACCCAGTACTTC	CASSEGGTQETQYF
.	TRBV7-9	few	TRBJ1-6	TGTGCCAGCAGCCCCGAGAGGGGTTTCAATTCACCCCTCCACTTT	CASSPERGFNSPLHF
.	TRBV29-1	.	TRBJ2-3	TGCAGCGGGCGGCTAGGTGGGAGCACAGATACGCAGTATTTT	CSGRLGGSTDTQYF
.	TRBV4-1	many	TRBJ2-7	TGCGCCAGCAGCCAAGATGAAGGGCGTCAAGTCTACGAGCAGTACTTC	CASSQDEGRQVYEQYF
.	TRBV5-5	many	TRBJ2-3	TGTGCCAGCAGCTTGCTGGTCCCAGATACGCAGTATTTT	CASSLLVPDTQYF
TRBD2	TRBV7-3	.	TRBJ2-5	TGTGCCAGCAGCTTACTAGCGGGAGGTCAAGAGACCCAGTACTTC	CASSLLAGGQETQYF
.	TRBV7-6	many	TRBJ2-2	TGTGCCAGCAGCCCCCGACTAGAAAAGAACACCGGGGAGCTGTTTTTT	CASSPRLEKNTGELFF
.	TRBV15	.	TRBJ2-2	TGTGCCACCAGCAGAGGTGGCGGGGTGAACACCGGGGAGCTGTTTTTT	CATSRGGGVNTGELFF